The present T cell receptor (beta chain) was sequenced within a study of T cells after yellow fever vaccination. The V gene end was trimmed by 1 base and the J gene end by 6 bases; junction bases not matched to a gene: 5. CDR3 length: 15 amino acids. TCRdb re-called the 5' RACE reads through MiXCR, storing one row per CDR3 protein. This table holds under 300,000 distinct CDR3 sequences, 10% to 15% found once. A few counts support this clonotype. V and J are TRBV12-3 or TRBV12-4 and TRBJ2-7; 11 bases are shared with TRBD1. The TCR originated in a man aged 30-40 years who received the YFV17D yellow fever vaccine. The sequences come from CD4+ T cells sorted from PBMCs, collected 45 days after the yellow fever booster vaccination. CDR3 sequence reads: CASSLESGTGGEQYF. CDR3 DNA: TGTGCCAGCAGTTTAGAATCGGGGACAGGGGGCGAGCAGTACTTC.